Below are 14 T cell receptor beta chains sequenced from a single sample in a study of cytomegalovirus exposure and HLA in healthy donors. PCR employed 60 Vbeta and 13 Jbeta primers. Some clones are missing from TCRdb's copy, which holds only in-frame ones; the method was immunoSEQ multiplex PCR. The sample carries 200,000 to 250,000 clones, 70% to 90% recorded once. Sequencing was performed on PBMCs. The receptors here all came from a woman aged 55-70 years in good health and CMV-seropositive.

CDR3 bases: TGTGCCATTCCTCCAGGGTACGGTCGTTTGACTGAAGCTTTCTTT. Translating gives CAIPPGYGRLTEAFF. V is TRBV19 and J is TRBJ1-1, with D perhaps TRBD1 (5 bases). The CDR3 is 15 residues long. V was pared by 10 bases and J by 5 bases, with 23 bases between. Germline assignment: CDR1 LNHDA and CDR2 SQIVND (reference sequence).

The chain uses TRBV5-5 and TRBJ2-1; TRBD2 agrees at 7 bases. The CDR3 is 13 amino acids. The junction had 7 bases not matched to a gene; V was cut back by 4 bases and J by 9 bases. Per germline, CDR1 SGHKS and CDR2 YYEKEE (reference sequence). The CDR3 loop is CASSPALAREQFF. The CDR3 nucleotides are TGTGCCAGCAGCCCCGCACTAGCGCGTGAGCAGTTCTTC.

This sequence joins TRBV11-2 and TRBJ2-1, with D perhaps matching TRBD2 (6 bases). The CDR3 spans 17 residues. Per germline, CDR1 SGHAT and CDR2 FQNNGV. V was trimmed by 5 bases and J by 0 bases, leaving 17 bases between them. The CDR3 region is CASSPNSLAPSYNEQFF. CDR3 in DNA: TGTGCCAGCAGCCCCAACTCTCTAGCGCCCTCCTACAATGAGCAGTTCTTC.

The gene calls are TRBV5-1 and TRBJ2-6, with 10 positions matching TRBD2. J lost 4 bases, V lost 2 bases, and 9 bases had no gene match. The CDR3 extends over 18 amino acids. CDR1 is SGHRS, CDR2 YFSETQ, per germline. The CDR3 nucleotides read TGCGCCAGCAGCTTAGGGCTAGCGGGAGTTTCCGGGGCCAACGTCCTGACTTTC. Encoded protein: CASSLGLAGVSGANVLTF.

This chain joins TRBV4-2 and TRBJ2-7, with 8 bases fitting TRBD2. CDR1 and CDR2 (germline): LGHNA, YNFKEQ. Germline trimming cut 1 base from V and 4 bases from J; bases unmatched to any gene: 18. There are 19 residues in the CDR3. The CDR3, as DNA: TGTGCCAGCAGCCAAGCACCGCGGGCAGGGACTAGGGGAGAATACGAGCAGTACTTC. It translates to CASSQAPRAGTRGEYEQYF.

The chain recombines TRBV5-4 with TRBJ2-2; the D is unclear. The germline V and J ends were trimmed by 2 bases and 8 bases, with 10 bases remaining between them. This CDR3 is built from 13 residues. Germline CDR1 and CDR2: SGHNT and YYREEE (reference sequence). CDR3 sequence: CASSFVAEGELFF. The CDR3 DNA reads as TGTGCCAGCAGCTTCGTAGCTGAGGGGGAGCTGTTTTTT.

The chain links TRBV28 to TRBJ2-7; a weak D match, TRBD1 (6 bases). This CDR3 is built from 12 residues. The germline V gene encodes CDR1 MDHEN and CDR2 SYDVKM. V gave up 9 bases and J gave up 3 bases, with 12 bases separating them. The CDR3 DNA follows: TGTGCCAGTAGGGGGTCGTTCTACGAGCAGTACTTC. Translating gives CASRGSFYEQYF. Looking up the rest from reference TRBV28 and TRBJ2-7 gives the full variable domain: DVKVTQSSRYLVKRTGEKVFLECVQDMDHENMFWYRQDPGLGLRLIYFSYDVKMKEKGDIPEGYSVSREKKERFSLILESASTNQTSMYLCASRGSFYEQYFGPGTRLTVT.

This chain connects TRBV2 to TRBJ2-5, with D perhaps matching TRBD2 (5 bases). Germline assignment: CDR1 SNHLY and CDR2 FYNNEI. The V end was cut by 2 bases, the J end by 3 bases, with 10 bases between. The CDR3 covers 14 residues. The CDR3 loop reads CASSESLAEETQYF. The CDR3 DNA reads TGTGCCAGCAGTGAAAGTCTAGCAGAAGAGACCCAGTACTTC.

This clone was recorded a few times. The V and J genes are TRBV7-6 and TRBJ2-2, with D maybe TRBD1 (6 bases). This CDR3 contains 14 residues. V lost 4 bases, J lost 1 base, and 7 bases lay in between. Germline V gene lookup returns CDR1 SGHVS and CDR2 FNYEAQ. CDR3 sequence: CASSSQGNTGELFF. CDR3 nucleotide sequence: TGTGCCAGCAGCTCACAGGGGAACACCGGGGAGCTGTTTTTT.

The chain uses TRBV28 and TRBJ2-1; 13 nucleotides line up with TRBD2. With 7 bases clipped from V and 5 bases from J, the junction kept 5 bases outside the gene matches. CDR1 is MDHEN, CDR2 SYDVKM, per germline. This CDR3 contains 15 residues. Here the CDR3 reads CASTPGLAGNNEQFF. The CDR3 nucleotides are TGTGCCAGCACCCCGGGACTAGCGGGAAACAATGAGCAGTTCTTC. Full variable domain (outside the CDR3, taken from reference TRBV28 and TRBJ2-1): DVKVTQSSRYLVKRTGEKVFLECVQDMDHENMFWYRQDPGLGLRLIYFSYDVKMKEKGDIPEGYSVSREKKERFSLILESASTNQTSMYLCASTPGLAGNNEQFFGPGTRLTVL.

This chain links TRBV4-1 with TRBJ1-2, with D maybe TRBD1 (5 bases). Trimming removed 1 base from V and 4 bases from J, with 16 bases in between. The CDR3 has 16 residues. Germline V CDR1 and CDR2: MGHRA, YSYEKL. The CDR3: CASSQVEGAKSYGYTF. CDR3 DNA: TGCGCCAGCAGCCAAGTTGAAGGGGCCAAGAGCTATGGCTACACCTTC.

The rearrangement links TRBV5-4 to TRBJ2-3; unclear D gene. This CDR3 spans 12 amino acids. Germline values: CDR1 SGHNT, CDR2 YYREEE (reference sequence). Trimming stripped 4 bases from V and 0 bases from J, with 3 bases between. CDR3 loop: CASSQSTDTQYF. CDR3 sequence (DNA): TGTGCCAGCAGCCAGAGCACAGATACGCAGTATTTT.

The chain has TRBV10-3 and TRBJ2-5; tentative D call: TRBD1 (5 bases). The J call is uncertain, as TRBJ2-7 better fits the DNA end. This CDR3 is 14 amino acids long. CDR1 is ENHRY, CDR2 SYGVKD, per germline. As DNA, the CDR3 is TGTGCCATCAGTGAAGGGGAAAAATCCTACGAGCAGTACTTC. The encoded protein is CAISEGEKSYEQYF.

This clone was seen a single time. The V call is TRBV15, the J call TRBJ1-6; 10 positions agree with TRBD1. CDR3 length: 15 amino acids. Trimming removed 2 bases from V and 7 bases from J; junction bases left unmatched: 2. Germline V gene sequence: CDR1 LNHNV, CDR2 YYDKDF (reference sequence). The CDR3 DNA follows: TGTGCCACCAGCAGATGGGGACAGGGGAATTCACCCCTCCACTTT. Translated, it gives CATSRWGQGNSPLHF.